A single sample is the source of the 21 T cell receptor beta chains below, sequenced in a study of CD8+CD57+ T cells in acquired aplastic anemia listed by TCRdb under 2018. The sample was run on an Illumina HiSeq 2000. Genomic DNA served as template for TCR beta VDJ combination and CDR3 sequence profiling. The public sequencing data were trimmed at Q25 with fastp and processed into clonotypes with MiXCR by TCRdb, which kept only in-frame beta chains. Each entry merges the rows of one CDR3 protein and shows their most common DNA and genes. This sample comprises more than 150,000 distinct CDR3 sequences, approximately 48% of them detected only once. The ten most abundant clones make up around 13% of the sample. Patients chosen for sequencing had shown expansion of CD8+CD57+ cells by flow cytometry. Sample: sorted CD4+, CD8+, or CD8+CD57+ T cells (not recorded which) from PBMCs. These receptor sequences come from a human donor with aplastic anemia.

Details on this clonotype: A much larger clone sits a single nucleotide away, making a read error possible. The J gene is TRBJ2-7, the V gene TRBV4-1, with 9 bases that match TRBD1. CDR3 length: 16 residues. Germline CDR1 is MGHRA and CDR2 is YSYEKL. V lost 4 bases and J lost 1; bases outside the gene matches: 8. The CDR3, as DNA: TGCGCCAGCAGCCGGGAACGGACAGGGGCTTCCTACGAGCAGTACTTC. It translates to CASSRERTGASYEQYF.

In its sample, this clonotype was seen a few times. This chain connects TRBV15 to TRBJ2-7, with 8 bases fitting TRBD1. This CDR3 is 15 amino acids long. Looked up from germline, CDR1 is LNHNV and CDR2 is YYDKDF (reference sequence). The V gene end was trimmed by 3 bases and the J gene end by 4 bases; junction bases not matched to a gene: 8. CDR3 loop: CATSRPGTGPYEQYF. Here the CDR3 DNA reads TGTGCCACCAGCAGGCCCGGGACAGGACCTTACGAGCAGTACTTC.

The chain has TRBV7-8 and TRBJ1-2, with 8 bases fitting TRBD1. The CDR3 loop spans 15 amino acids. Germline lookup yields CDR1 SGHVS and CDR2 FQNEAQ. V lost 5 bases, J lost 3 bases, and 8 bases stayed unmatched. In DNA form, the CDR3 reads TGTGCCAGCAGCCAACAGGGACAGGAGTACTATGGCTACACCTTC. This translates into CASSQQGQEYYGYTF.

Details on this clonotype: A read error may explain this, as a much larger clone is one base away. This chain uses TRBV19 with TRBJ1-4; D gene uncertain. This CDR3 is built from 14 residues. Per germline, CDR1 LNHDA and CDR2 SQIVND (reference sequence). DNA of the CDR3: TGTGCCAGTATTGGCCGGGCCCCTAATGAAAGACTGTTTTTT. Translated, it gives CASIGRAPNERLFF.

J is TRBJ1-2 and V is TRBV5-6; D call uncertain. CDR3 size: 16 residues. V was cut by 0 bases and J by 6 bases, with 18 bases left in between. Germline V gene sequence: CDR1 SGHDT, CDR2 YYEEEE. The CDR3 is CASSLGSTGSVHGYTF. In DNA, the CDR3 is TGTGCCAGCAGCTTGGGATCGACGGGTAGTGTACATGGCTACACCTTC.

CDR3 sequence reads: CASSPGRTSGGGHGELFF. Written as DNA, the CDR3 is TGTGCCAGCAGCCCGGGCAGGACTAGCGGGGGGGGTCACGGGGAGCTGTTTTTT. This sequence joins TRBV19 and TRBJ2-2; TRBD2 agrees at 15 bases. V lost 9 bases and J lost 7; bases outside the gene matches: 15. Per germline, CDR1 LNHDA and CDR2 SQIVND (reference sequence). The CDR3 contains 18 residues.

The chain uses TRBV20-1 and TRBJ1-2, with 7 positions matching TRBD1. This CDR3 contains 12 residues. The V segment lost 6 bases and the J segment 6 bases; nucleotides outside the gene matches: 7. Per germline, CDR1 DFQATT and CDR2 SNEGSKA (reference sequence). CDR3 region: CSAPTGTHGYTF. The CDR3 DNA reads as TGCAGTGCCCCGACAGGGACCCATGGCTACACCTTC.

V gene TRBV29-1 combines with J gene TRBJ2-7; D not resolved. Germline V CDR1 and CDR2: SQVTM, ANQGSEA. There are 9 residues in the CDR3. Trimming took off 7 bases at V and 2 bases at J, with 3 bases between the two ends. The CDR3 sequence: CSGPYEQYF. CDR3 coding DNA: TGCAGCGGACCCTACGAGCAGTACTTC.

This chain connects TRBV6-1 to TRBJ1-1; 8 bases agree with TRBD1. Unmatched junction bases numbered 9, after V lost 5 bases and J lost 10 bases. Germline CDR1 is MNHNS and CDR2 is SASEGT. There are 13 residues in the CDR3. CDR3 sequence (DNA): TGTGCCAGCAGTATCCGCCAGGGGGCGAGAGCTTTCTTT. It specifies CASSIRQGARAFF.

The chain has TRBV14 and TRBJ1-1; a weak D match, TRBD1 (5 bases). There are 15 residues in the CDR3. Germline lookup yields CDR1 SGHDN and CDR2 FVKESK. Between the trimmed V and J ends, which lost 5 bases and 0 bases, there was a span of 13 bases. In nucleotides, the CDR3 is TGTGCCAGCAGCTCCCCCGGGACTCTGAACACTGAAGCTTTCTTT. This encodes CASSSPGTLNTEAFF.

The chain joins TRBV19 to TRBJ2-5, with 8 nucleotides matching TRBD1. This CDR3 contains 14 residues. Trimming removed 5 bases from V and 5 bases from J; junction bases left unmatched: 7. Germline CDR1 is LNHDA and CDR2 is SQIVND (reference sequence). CDR3 DNA sequence: TGTGCCAGTAGTTTCGGACAGGGTTGGGAGACCCAGTACTTC. Amino acids: CASSFGQGWETQYF.

As for this clonotype: This may be a read error: a much more frequent sequence differs by one nucleotide. The gene calls are TRBV24-1 and TRBJ1-6; 7 bases map to TRBD1. CDR1 is KGHDR and CDR2 is SFDVKD in the germline V gene. The junction had 7 bases not matched to a gene; V was cut back by 5 bases and J by 13 bases. This CDR3 is built from 13 residues. DNA of the CDR3: TGTGCCACCAGTGGAGGGGGCCCAATCCCCCTCCACTTT. Amino acid sequence: CATSGGGPIPLHF.

Notes on this clonotype: A much larger clone lies one base from this, so it may be a read error. The J gene is TRBJ2-3, the V gene TRBV7-8; 10 bases fit TRBD2. The CDR3 has 14 residues. From germline, CDR1 is SGHVS and CDR2 FQNEAQ. The CDR3, as DNA: TGTGCCAGCAGCTTCCTAGCGGGAGCAGATACGCGGTATTTT. Translated: CASSFLAGADTRYF.

The chain employs TRBV29-1 and TRBJ1-5; no definite D call. CDR1 is SQVTM, CDR2 ANQGSEA, per germline. CDR3 length: 13 residues. The germline V and J ends were trimmed by 7 bases and 3 bases, with 13 bases remaining between them. The CDR3 protein is CSATMTPNQPQHF. The CDR3 bases are TGCAGCGCTACCATGACCCCCAATCAGCCCCAGCATTTT.

This clonotype turned up a few times. The chain combines TRBV27 with TRBJ1-2; 7 positions match TRBD1. V gave up 5 bases and J gave up 5 bases; unmatched junction bases: 14. This CDR3 is built from 16 residues. The germline gives CDR1 MNHEY, CDR2 SMNVEV (reference sequence). The CDR3 loop is CASSIIFGQEHYGYTF. CDR3 sequence (DNA): TGTGCCAGCAGTATCATATTCGGACAGGAACATTATGGCTACACCTTC.

This clonotype has just a few counts. The CDR3 DNA reads TGTGCCAGCAGCCTCCCGGGCGGTTTGAATGAGCAGTTCTTC. Amino acid sequence: CASSLPGGLNEQFF. This sequence joins TRBV11-1 and TRBJ2-1; D ambiguous. Trimming removed 5 bases from V and 7 bases from J, with 15 bases in between. Germline V gene data show CDR1 as SGHAT and CDR2 as FQDESV (reference sequence). This CDR3 has 14 residues. Complete variable domain (other parts from reference TRBV11-1 and TRBJ2-1): EAEVAQSPRYKITEKSQAVAFWCDPISGHATLYWYRQILGQGPELLVQFQDESVVDDSQLPKDRFSAERLKGVDSTLKIQPAELGDSAMYLCASSLPGGLNEQFFGPGTRLTVL.

This sequence joins TRBV20-1 and TRBJ1-2; D unclear. CDR1 and CDR2 (germline): DFQATT, SNEGSKA (reference sequence). Trimming cost V 5 bases and J 5 bases, with 12 bases left between them. This CDR3 is built from 12 residues. CDR3 in amino acids: CSARRTEYGYTF. The CDR3 region has the DNA TGCAGTGCTCGCCGGACCGAGTATGGCTACACCTTC.

V and J are TRBV20-1 and TRBJ2-2; 8 bases align to TRBD2. The ends lost 6 bases at V and 5 bases at J; junction bases unmatched: 8. Looked up from germline, CDR1 is DFQATT and CDR2 is SNEGSKA (reference sequence). The CDR3 contains 14 residues. The CDR3 loop is CSARGPGGTGELFF. CDR3 DNA: TGCAGTGCCCGGGGCCCGGGAGGGACCGGGGAGCTGTTTTTT.

This clonotype was recorded at least ten times. The chain links TRBV20-1 to TRBJ1-1; 7 bases are shared with TRBD1. The CDR3 is 15 residues long. Germline V gene sequence: CDR1 DFQATT, CDR2 SNEGSKA (reference sequence). J lost 7 bases, V lost 6 bases, and 17 bases had no gene match. Here the CDR3 DNA reads TGCAGTGCCCCTCACCAGGGGGGGAACAGTGGTGAAGCTTTCTTT. The encoded protein is CSAPHQGGNSGEAFF.

CDR3 bases: TGTGCCAGCATTGGGACGAGTGGCCGTAATTCACCCCTCCACTTT. This translates into CASIGTSGRNSPLHF. The chain couples TRBV2 to TRBJ1-6; a possible D gene is TRBD1 (5 bases). Germline V CDR1 and CDR2: SNHLY, FYNNEI. CDR3 size: 15 residues. V lost 7 bases, J lost 6 bases, and 16 bases lay in between.

The CDR3 reads CASSLGTSGTSLSQFF. The DNA of the CDR3 is TGCGCCAGCAGTCTTGGGACTAGCGGGACCTCTTTATCGCAGTTCTTC. The rearrangement uses TRBV10-2 and TRBJ2-1; TRBD2 aligns across 13 bases. CDR1 is WSHSY, CDR2 SAAADI, per germline. This CDR3 has 16 residues. V shed 5 bases and J 12 bases; nucleotides not matched to a gene: 13.